The present T cell receptor beta chain was sequenced within a study of T cell clonotyping in hematopoietic cell transplantation. As for the study in general: Pretransplant recipient samples were taken after cytoreduction.

As to this clone: Its specificity is not known.

Some clones are missing from TCRdb's copy, which holds only in-frame ones; the method was immunoSEQ multiplex PCR. The table shows approximately 39,000 clones, with 90% to 95% occurring only once. There are 12 residues in the CDR3. V was cut by 0 bases and J by 7 bases, with 6 bases left in between. Germline CDR1 reads MNHEY; CDR2 reads SVGAGI. Time point of the sample: recipient sample about 28 days before transplant, after cytoreduction. Whole-study results and caveats: Recipient TCR diversity dropped after transplant; expanded clonotypes rose from day 30 to 180. Higher Inverse Simpson Index values in graft donor and pretransplant recipient predicted broader posttransplant TCR diversity. Few recipient clonotypes overlapped donors; over 95% were de novo at given depth.

The TCR sequence derives from a middle-aged man with chronic myeloid leukemia. Some clones in this sample may be carry-over from other donors' samples. The sample here was peripheral blood mononuclear cells, taken before stem cell transplant. The chain recombines TRBV6-5 with TRBJ1-2, with D unclear. The CDR3 coding sequence is TGTGCCAGCAGTTACTCCCGCACTGGCTACACCTTC. It yields the protein CASSYSRTGYTF.